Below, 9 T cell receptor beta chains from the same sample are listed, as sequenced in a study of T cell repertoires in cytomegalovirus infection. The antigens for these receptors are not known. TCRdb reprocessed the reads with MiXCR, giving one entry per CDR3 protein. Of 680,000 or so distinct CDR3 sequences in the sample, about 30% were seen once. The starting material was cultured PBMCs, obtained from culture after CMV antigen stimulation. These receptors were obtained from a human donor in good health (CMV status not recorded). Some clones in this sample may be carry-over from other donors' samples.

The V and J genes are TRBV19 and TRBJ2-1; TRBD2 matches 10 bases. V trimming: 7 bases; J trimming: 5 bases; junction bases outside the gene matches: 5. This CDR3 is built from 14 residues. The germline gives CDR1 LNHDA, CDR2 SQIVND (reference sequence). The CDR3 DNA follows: TGTGCCAGTACTCTAACTAGCGGGAACAATGAGCAGTTCTTC. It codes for CASTLTSGNNEQFF.

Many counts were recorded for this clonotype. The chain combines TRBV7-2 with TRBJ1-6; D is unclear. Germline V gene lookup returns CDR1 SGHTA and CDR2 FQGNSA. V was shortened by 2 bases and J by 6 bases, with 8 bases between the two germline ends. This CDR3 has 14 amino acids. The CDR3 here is CASSLNNANSPLHF. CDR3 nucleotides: TGTGCCAGCAGCTTAAATAATGCTAATTCACCCCTCCACTTT. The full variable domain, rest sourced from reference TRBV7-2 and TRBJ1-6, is GAGVSQSPSNKVTEKGKDVELRCDPISGHTALYWYRQSLGQGLEFLIYFQGNSAPDKSGLPSDRFSAERTGGSVSTLTIQRTQQEDSAVYLCASSLNNANSPLHFGNGTRLTVT.

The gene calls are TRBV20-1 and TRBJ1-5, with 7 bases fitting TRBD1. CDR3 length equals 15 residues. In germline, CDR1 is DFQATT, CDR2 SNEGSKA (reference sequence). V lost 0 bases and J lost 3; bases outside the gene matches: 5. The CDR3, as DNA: TGCAGTGCTAGAGATGGGGGACAGATCAATCAGCCCCAGCATTTT. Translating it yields CSARDGGQINQPQHF.

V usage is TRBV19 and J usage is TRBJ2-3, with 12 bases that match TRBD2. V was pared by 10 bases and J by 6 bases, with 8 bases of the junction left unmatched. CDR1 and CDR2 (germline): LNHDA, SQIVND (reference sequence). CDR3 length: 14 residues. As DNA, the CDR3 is TGTGCCACTACTAGCGGGAGGAATATTGATACGCAGTATTTT. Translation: CATTSGRNIDTQYF.

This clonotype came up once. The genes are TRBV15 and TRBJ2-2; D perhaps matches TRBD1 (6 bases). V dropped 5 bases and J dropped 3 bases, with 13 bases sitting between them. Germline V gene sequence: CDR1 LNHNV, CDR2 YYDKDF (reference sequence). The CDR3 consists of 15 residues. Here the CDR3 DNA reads TGTGCCACCAGCCCCAGGGGCCTGGACACCGGGGAGCTGTTTTTT. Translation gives CATSPRGLDTGELFF. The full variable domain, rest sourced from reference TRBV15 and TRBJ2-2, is DAMVIQNPRYQVTQFGKPVTLSCSQTLNHNVMYWYQQKSSQAPKLLFHYYDKDFNNEADTPDNFQSRRPNTSFCFLDIRSPGLGDTAMYLCATSPRGLDTGELFFGEGSRLTVL.

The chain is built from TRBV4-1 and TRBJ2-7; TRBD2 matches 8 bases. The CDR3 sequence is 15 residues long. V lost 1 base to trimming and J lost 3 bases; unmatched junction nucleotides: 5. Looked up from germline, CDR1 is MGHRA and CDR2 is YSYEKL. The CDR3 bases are TGCGCCAGCAGCCAAGGCACTAGCGGATACTACGAGCAGTACTTC. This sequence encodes CASSQGTSGYYEQYF.

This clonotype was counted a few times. As DNA, the CDR3 is TGTGCCAGTAGTATCCTCGCAGGGGCCAACGTCCTGACTTTC. It translates to CASSILAGANVLTF. V usage is TRBV19 and J usage is TRBJ2-6; D not resolved. V dropped 3 bases and J dropped 4 bases, with 7 bases sitting between them. The germline V gene has CDR1 LNHDA and CDR2 SQIVND (reference sequence). This CDR3 is built from 14 residues.

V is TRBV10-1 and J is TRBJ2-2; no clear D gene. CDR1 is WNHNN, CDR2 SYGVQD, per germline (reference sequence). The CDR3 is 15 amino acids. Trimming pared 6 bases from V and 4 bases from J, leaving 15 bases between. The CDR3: CASRPDRLSTGELFF. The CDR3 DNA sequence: TGCGCCAGCAGGCCAGACCGCTTGAGCACCGGGGAGCTGTTTTTT.

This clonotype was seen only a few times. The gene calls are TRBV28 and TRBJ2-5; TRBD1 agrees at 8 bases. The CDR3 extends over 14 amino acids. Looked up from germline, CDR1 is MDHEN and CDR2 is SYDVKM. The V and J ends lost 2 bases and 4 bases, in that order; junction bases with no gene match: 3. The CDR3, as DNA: TGTGCCAGCAGTTTACGGACAGGGCGAGAGACCCAGTACTTC. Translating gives CASSLRTGRETQYF. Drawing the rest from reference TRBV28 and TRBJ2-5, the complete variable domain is DVKVTQSSRYLVKRTGEKVFLECVQDMDHENMFWYRQDPGLGLRLIYFSYDVKMKEKGDIPEGYSVSREKKERFSLILESASTNQTSMYLCASSLRTGRETQYFGPGTRLLVL.